Shown below are 27 T cell receptor beta chains from a single sample sequenced in a study of glioma-infiltrating T cells. Amplification of TCR alpha and beta CDR3 regions from RNA used iRepertoire nested multiplex PCR. TCRdb re-analysed the multiplex PCR reads in MiXCR, keeping a single row per CDR3 protein. The repertoire includes about 210,000 distinct CDR3 sequences, about 32% of them detected once, and over 20% sits in the top ten. Sequencing used glioma tissue, nonneoplastic brain tissue, or PBMCs (not recorded which). These receptors came from a human donor with low-grade glioma or glioblastoma, undergoing nonglioma brain surgery, or in good health (not recorded which).

The chain couples TRBV20-1 to TRBJ2-7; 8 bases are a match to TRBD1. V gave up 2 bases and J gave up 1 base; unmatched junction bases: 13. The V gene's germline CDR1 is DFQATT and CDR2 SNEGSKA (reference sequence). This CDR3 spans 17 amino acids. The CDR3 region is CSARNPGQAKDSYEQYF. CDR3 bases: TGCAGTGCTAGAAACCCGGGACAGGCGAAAGATTCCTACGAGCAGTACTTC.

On this clonotype itself: The junction shows a germline mismatch at one end, possibly a read error. The chain uses TRBV29-1 and TRBJ2-3; D could derive from TRBD1 or TRBD2 (5 bases each). Germline loops: CDR1 SQVTM, CDR2 ANQGSEA. This CDR3 is built from 11 residues. The CDR3 reads CRVEGLDPQYF. CDR3 bases: TGCAGAGTTGAGGGGCTAGATCCGCAGTATTTT.

This clonotype has only a few counts. The genes are TRBV19 and TRBJ2-3; 7 positions match TRBD2. This CDR3 contains 15 residues. The junction had 9 bases not matched to a gene; V was cut back by 5 bases and J by 4 bases. Germline CDR1 reads LNHDA; CDR2 reads SQIVND (reference sequence). The CDR3 protein is CASSPSHGRPDTQYF. CDR3 in DNA: TGTGCCAGTAGTCCCTCCCACGGGAGGCCAGATACGCAGTATTTT.

A note on this clonotype: A much larger clonotype is one base distant, so this may be a read error. The DNA for the CDR3 is TGCGGTGCTAGAGACCGTCTTGGAGCGGGAAACAACATTCAGTACTTC. Translation gives CGARDRLGAGNNIQYF. The chain couples TRBV20-1 to TRBJ2-4; 7 positions agree with TRBD2. The germline V gene encodes CDR1 DFQATT and CDR2 SNEGSKA (reference sequence). CDR3 length equals 16 residues.

In its sample, this clonotype was seen many times. This sequence joins TRBV9 and TRBJ2-1, with 8 nucleotides matching TRBD1. The CDR3 totals 15 residues. Germline V gene data show CDR1 as SGDLS and CDR2 as YYNGEE. Germline trimming cut 6 bases from V and 6 bases from J; bases unmatched to any gene: 11. The CDR3 DNA follows: TGTGCCAGCACCACGTTTGAGGACAGGGTCAATGAGCAGTTCTTC. Residues: CASTTFEDRVNEQFF. The whole variable domain, filled in from reference TRBV9 and TRBJ2-1, reads DSGVTQTPKHLITATGQRVTLRCSPRSGDLSVYWYQQSLDQGLQFLIQYYNGEERAKGNILERFSAQQFPDLHSELNLSSLELGDSALYFCASTTFEDRVNEQFFGPGTRLTVL.

This clonotype was counted ten times or more. This chain joins TRBV7-2 and TRBJ2-5, with no clear D. The CDR3 extends over 13 amino acids. CDR1 and CDR2 (germline): SGHTA, FQGNSA. V was cut by 2 bases and J by 3 bases, with 7 bases left in between. The CDR3 is CASSLTREETQYF. The CDR3 bases are TGTGCCAGCAGCTTAACTCGGGAAGAGACCCAGTACTTC.

In this sample, this clonotype turned up many times. V gene TRBV6-4 combines with J gene TRBJ1-2, with 7 bases aligning to TRBD1. V lost 0 bases, J lost 4 bases, and 2 bases stayed unmatched. The CDR3 length is 14 residues. CDR1 MRHNA and CDR2 SNTAGT come from the germline V gene. The CDR3 DNA reads as TGTGCCAGCAGTGACTCGGACAGGAGCTATGGCTACACCTTC. It specifies CASSDSDRSYGYTF.

This clonotype was counted between two and nine times. The chain joins TRBV30 to TRBJ2-7, with D perhaps matching TRBD2 (7 bases). Germline CDR1 is GTSNPN and CDR2 is SVGIG (reference sequence). This CDR3 comprises 13 residues. The V and J ends lost 6 bases and 4 bases respectively, with 16 bases between them. The CDR3 sequence is CACSGGSSYEQYF. The CDR3 DNA is TGTGCCTGCTCGGGGGGCTCCTCGTACGAGCAGTACTTC. Drawing the rest from reference TRBV30 and TRBJ2-7, the complete variable domain is SQTIHQWPATLVQPVGSPLSLECTVEGTSNPNLYWYRQAAGRGLQLLFYSVGIGQISSEVPQNLSASRPQDRQFILSSKKLLLSDSGFYLCACSGGSSYEQYFGPGTRLTVT.

Concerning this clonotype itself: Possible read error: a much larger clone is one base away. The chain combines TRBV5-8 with TRBJ2-1, with a weak D call TRBD1 (5 bases). This CDR3 has 15 amino acids. V was cut by 5 bases and J by 0 bases, with 12 bases left in between. Per germline, CDR1 SGHTS and CDR2 YDEGEE. The CDR3 coding sequence is TGTGCCAGCAGTTTAGGGGTGGTCTCCTACAATGAGCAGTTCTTC. Translation gives CASSLGVVSYNEQFF.

A note on this clonotype: A much larger clone lies a single base off, so this may be a read error. The rearrangement links TRBV28 to TRBJ2-7; perhaps TRBD2 as D (5 bases). CDR3 length: 14 amino acids. The germline V gene encodes CDR1 MDHEN and CDR2 SYDVKM. The CDR3 is CDSHPGNYPFEQYF. The CDR3 nucleotides read TGTGACTCTCATCCCGGGAACTACCCTTTCGAGCAGTACTTC. The full variable domain, with the rest looked up from reference TRBV28 and TRBJ2-7, is DVKVTQSSRYLVKRTGEKVFLECVQDMDHENMFWYRQDPGLGLRLIYFSYDVKMKEKGDIPEGYSVSREKKERFSLILESASTNQTSMYLCDSHPGNYPFEQYFGPGTRLTVT.

This clonotype was found many times. This rearrangement joins TRBV27 to TRBJ1-5, with D possibly being TRBD1 (5 bases). Germline values: CDR1 MNHEY, CDR2 SMNVEV (reference sequence). The CDR3 covers 14 residues. The V gene lost 4 bases and the J gene lost 7 bases, with 14 bases spanning the gap. This CDR3 is CASSWSGKVQPQHF. The CDR3 DNA follows: TGTGCCAGCAGTTGGTCAGGGAAAGTGCAGCCCCAGCATTTT.

The chain couples TRBV27 to TRBJ2-1; D may be TRBD1 (6 bases). The CDR3 contains 13 residues. V was trimmed by 8 bases and J by 9 bases, leaving 17 bases between them. Germline lookup yields CDR1 MNHEY and CDR2 SMNVEV (reference sequence). CDR3 coding DNA: TGTGCCAGCTCCGAGCAGGGGTCCGCTGAGCAGTTCTTC. This codes for CASSEQGSAEQFF.

This clonotype was recorded only once. This may be a read error, as it is one base from a much larger clone. The V gene is TRBV2, the J gene TRBJ2-5, with D hard to call. The CDR3 length is 14 residues. Germline CDR1 is SNHLY and CDR2 is FYNNEI. CDR3 amino acids: CASSKATAKETQYF. The CDR3 DNA reads TGTGCCAGCAGTAAAGCAACCGCGAAAGAGACCCAGTACTTC.

This clonotype occurred many times. The CDR3 nucleotides read TGTGCCAGCAGCTTAGGTCAGGCGCACTACGAGCAGTACTTC. Translation: CASSLGQAHYEQYF. The V call is TRBV7-9, the J call TRBJ2-7; D is unclear. The germline CDR1 and CDR2 sequences are SEHNR and FQNEAQ (reference sequence). Between the trimmed V and J ends, which lost 1 base and 3 bases, there was a span of 10 bases. The CDR3 runs 14 residues. Supplemented by reference TRBV7-9 and TRBJ2-7, the full variable domain reads DTGVSQNPRHKITKRGQNVTFRCDPISEHNRLYWYRQTLGQGPEFLTYFQNEAQLEKSRLLSDRFSAERPKGSFSTLEIQRTEQGDSAMYLCASSLGQAHYEQYFGPGTRLTVT.

V usage is TRBV2 and J usage is TRBJ1-4; unclear D gene. Germline values: CDR1 SNHLY, CDR2 FYNNEI. The V and J ends lost 1 base and 0 bases respectively, with 6 bases between them. The CDR3 sequence is 15 residues long. The CDR3 nucleotides are TGTGCCAGCAGTGAAGACCGAGCAACTAATGAAAAACTGTTTTTT. Amino acids: CASSEDRATNEKLFF.

Many counts were recorded for this clonotype. The chain combines TRBV20-1 with TRBJ2-3; D might be TRBD2 (6 bases). V dropped 4 bases and J dropped 2 bases, with 10 bases sitting between them. The CDR3 is made up of 13 amino acids. Germline lookup yields CDR1 DFQATT and CDR2 SNEGSKA (reference sequence). CDR3 residues: CSAIGRDTDTQYF. The CDR3 coding sequence is TGCAGTGCTATTGGGCGGGACACAGATACGCAGTATTTT.

In regard to this clonotype: The CDR3 carries no conserved terminal phenylalanine or tryptophan, so it likely arises from a read error. The chain couples TRBV20-1 to TRBJ2-5, with 10 bases that match TRBD2. The CDR3 consists of 14 residues. Per germline, CDR1 DFQATT and CDR2 SNEGSKA (reference sequence). V lost 0 bases to trimming and J lost 5 bases; unmatched junction nucleotides: 3. The CDR3 is CSARDGSGRETQYS. CDR3 in DNA: TGCAGTGCTAGAGACGGTAGCGGGAGGGAGACCCAGTACTCC.

This clonotype was seen repeatedly, ten times or more. The gene calls are TRBV28 and TRBJ1-4; D ambiguous. The length of the CDR3 is 14 residues. V shed 4 bases and J shed 6 bases, with 12 bases lying between them. The germline gives CDR1 MDHEN, CDR2 SYDVKM. In DNA form, the CDR3 reads TGTGCCAGCAGTTCCGATGGTAAGGATGAAAAACTGTTTTTT. Translated: CASSSDGKDEKLFF.

This clonotype occurred many times. The chain employs TRBV19 and TRBJ2-3, with a weak D call TRBD2 (5 bases). The CDR3 is 14 residues long. CDR1 is LNHDA, CDR2 SQIVND, per germline (reference sequence). Between the trimmed V and J ends, which lost 3 bases and 3 bases, there was a span of 10 bases. The CDR3, as DNA: TGTGCCAGTAGTATGCAGAGGACTACAGATACGCAGTATTTT. This codes for CASSMQRTTDTQYF.

This clonotype has a count of ten or more. The V gene is TRBV3-1, the J gene TRBJ2-3, with D unresolved. Germline CDR1 is LGHDT and CDR2 is YNNKEL (reference sequence). The CDR3 spans 13 residues. The V end lost 4 bases, the J end lost 1 base, and 6 bases lay between the germline ends. The CDR3 DNA reads as TGTGCCAGCAGCCCTCCCGGCACAGATACGCAGTATTTT. This gives the protein CASSPPGTDTQYF.

This clonotype has at least ten counts. The chain employs TRBV7-2 and TRBJ2-5; D remains ambiguous. CDR1 SGHTA and CDR2 FQGNSA come from the germline V gene. V lost 6 bases, J lost 0 bases, and 8 bases lay in between. The length of the CDR3 is 13 residues. The CDR3 nucleotides read TGTGCCAGCAGTAGTCCGTACCAAGAGACCCAGTACTTC. Protein sequence: CASSSPYQETQYF. Based on the CDR3 plus reference TRBV7-2 and TRBJ2-5, the full variable domain is GAGVSQSPSNKVTEKGKDVELRCDPISGHTALYWYRQSLGQGLEFLIYFQGNSAPDKSGLPSDRFSAERTGGSVSTLTIQRTQQEDSAVYLCASSSPYQETQYFGPGTRLLVL.

This clonotype was picked up one time. Mismatch with germline at one junction end may stem from a read error. V is TRBV2 and J is TRBJ2-1, with D uncertain. Germline V lookup: CDR1 SNHLY, CDR2 FYNNEI. This CDR3 has 14 amino acids. The DNA of the CDR3 is TGTGCCAGCAGGGCGGAAGTTAGTGCCAATGAGCGGTTCTTC. It codes for CASRAEVSANERFF. Drawing the rest from reference TRBV2 and TRBJ2-1, the complete variable domain is EPEVTQTPSHQVTQMGQEVILRCVPISNHLYFYWYRQILGQKVEFLVSFYNNEISEKSEIFDDQFSVERPDGSNFTLKIRSTKLEDSAMYFCASRAEVSANERFFGPGTRLTVL.

This clonotype was seen more than once but under ten times. The chain is built from TRBV7-9 and TRBJ2-1, with D uncertain. V lost 2 bases and J 7 bases, leaving 12 bases between the germline ends. This CDR3 is 14 amino acids long. Germline-derived CDR1 and CDR2 are SEHNR and FQNEAQ (reference sequence). In DNA, the CDR3 is TGTGCCAGCAGCTTAAAGATTGGGAAAAATGAGCAGTTCTTC. It codes for CASSLKIGKNEQFF.

This clonotype was counted many times. This chain connects TRBV6-1 to TRBJ2-1; D may be TRBD2 (6 bases). Germline V gene lookup returns CDR1 MNHNS and CDR2 SASEGT. V was shortened by 1 base and J by 7 bases, with 11 bases between the two germline ends. CDR3 length: 14 residues. The CDR3 loop reads CASSEGWGDNEQFF. The CDR3 DNA reads TGTGCCAGCAGTGAAGGGTGGGGGGATAATGAGCAGTTCTTC.

This clonotype was counted at least ten times. The chain joins TRBV7-2 to TRBJ2-4, with D perhaps TRBD1 or TRBD2 (6 bases each). The germline V gene has CDR1 SGHTA and CDR2 FQGNSA. Trimming stripped 5 bases from V and 7 bases from J, with 15 bases between. This CDR3 spans 14 amino acids. The CDR3 is CASSPRGGMNIQYF. The CDR3 DNA reads TGTGCCAGCAGCCCCAGGGGAGGCATGAACATTCAGTACTTC. Full variable domain (rest looked up from reference TRBV7-2 and TRBJ2-4): GAGVSQSPSNKVTEKGKDVELRCDPISGHTALYWYRQSLGQGLEFLIYFQGNSAPDKSGLPSDRFSAERTGGSVSTLTIQRTQQEDSAVYLCASSPRGGMNIQYFGAGTRLSVL.

This clonotype appeared a few times. The rearrangement links TRBV7-3 to TRBJ2-2; unclear D gene. V was trimmed by 3 bases and J by 5 bases, leaving 7 bases between them. Germline V gene lookup returns CDR1 SGHTA and CDR2 FQGTGA. There are 13 residues in the CDR3. As DNA, the CDR3 is TGTGCCAGCAGCTTCGGTCAAACCGGGGAGCTGTTTTTT. Its translation is CASSFGQTGELFF. The variable domain in full, with the rest retrieved from reference TRBV7-3 and TRBJ2-2, is GAGVSQTPSNKVTEKGKYVELRCDPISGHTALYWYRQSLGQGPEFLIYFQGTGAADDSGLPNDRFFAVRPEGSVSTLKIQRTERGDSAVYLCASSFGQTGELFFGEGSRLTVL.

This clonotype showed up just once. This chain joins TRBV30 and TRBJ1-3; a possible D gene is TRBD1 (6 bases). V was clipped by 5 bases and J by 2 bases, with 10 bases between them. This CDR3 is built from 13 residues. In germline, CDR1 is GTSNPN, CDR2 SVGIG (reference sequence). The CDR3 reads CAWGRGTGNTIYF. In nucleotides, the CDR3 is TGTGCCTGGGGCAGGGGCACTGGAAACACCATATATTTT.